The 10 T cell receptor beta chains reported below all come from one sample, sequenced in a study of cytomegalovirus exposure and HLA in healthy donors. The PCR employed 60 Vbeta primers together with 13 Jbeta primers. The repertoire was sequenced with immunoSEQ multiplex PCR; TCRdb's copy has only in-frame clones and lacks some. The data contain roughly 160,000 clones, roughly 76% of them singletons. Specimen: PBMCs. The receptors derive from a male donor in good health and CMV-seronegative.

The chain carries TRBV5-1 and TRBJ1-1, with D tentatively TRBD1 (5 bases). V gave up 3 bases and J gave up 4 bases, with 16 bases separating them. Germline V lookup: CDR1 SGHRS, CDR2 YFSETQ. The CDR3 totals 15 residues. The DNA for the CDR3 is TGCGCCAGCAGCTCGGGGGTCCGGAGAAGCACTGAAGCTTTCTTT. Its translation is CASSSGVRRSTEAFF.

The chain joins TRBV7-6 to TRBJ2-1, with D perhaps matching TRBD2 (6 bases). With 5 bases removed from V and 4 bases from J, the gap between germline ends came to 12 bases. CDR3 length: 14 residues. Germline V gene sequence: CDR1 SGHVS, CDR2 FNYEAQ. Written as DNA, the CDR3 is TGTGCCAGCAGCCCGGCCGGGGGATACAATGAGCAGTTCTTC. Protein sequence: CASSPAGGYNEQFF.

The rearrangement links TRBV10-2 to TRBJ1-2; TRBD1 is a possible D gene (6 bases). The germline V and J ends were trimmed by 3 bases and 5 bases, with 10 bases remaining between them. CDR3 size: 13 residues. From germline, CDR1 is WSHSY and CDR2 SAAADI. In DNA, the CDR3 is TGCGCCAGCAGTGATTACAGGGTGTATGGCTACACCTTC. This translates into CASSDYRVYGYTF.

The CDR3 nucleotides are TGTGCCAGCAGTCAAACCGGGACAGAAAACTACGAGCAGTACTTC. Protein product: CASSQTGTENYEQYF. The rearrangement uses TRBV6-6 and TRBJ2-7, with 7 bases lining up with TRBD1. Germline V gene lookup returns CDR1 MNHNY and CDR2 SVGAGI (reference sequence). There are 15 residues in the CDR3. Losses at the gene ends were 5 bases for V and 3 bases for J; bases not matched to a gene: 10.

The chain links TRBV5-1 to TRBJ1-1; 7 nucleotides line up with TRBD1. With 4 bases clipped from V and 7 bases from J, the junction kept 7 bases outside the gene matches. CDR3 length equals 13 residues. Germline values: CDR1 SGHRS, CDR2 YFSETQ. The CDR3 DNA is TGCGCCAGCAGCAGTTCGGGACAGCTTGAAGCTTTCTTT. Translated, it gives CASSSSGQLEAFF.

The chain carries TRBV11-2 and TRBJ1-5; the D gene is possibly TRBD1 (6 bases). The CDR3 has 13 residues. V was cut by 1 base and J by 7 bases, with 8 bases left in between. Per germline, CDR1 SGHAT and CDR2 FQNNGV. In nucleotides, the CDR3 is TGTGCCAGCAGCTTAGGGGGGGGCCAGCCCCAGCATTTT. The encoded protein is CASSLGGGQPQHF.

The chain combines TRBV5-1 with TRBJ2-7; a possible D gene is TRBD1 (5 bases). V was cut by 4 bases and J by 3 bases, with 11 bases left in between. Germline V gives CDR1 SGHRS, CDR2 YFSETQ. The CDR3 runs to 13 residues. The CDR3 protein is CASSIDSGYEQYF. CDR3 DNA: TGCGCCAGCAGCATTGACAGTGGCTACGAGCAGTACTTC.

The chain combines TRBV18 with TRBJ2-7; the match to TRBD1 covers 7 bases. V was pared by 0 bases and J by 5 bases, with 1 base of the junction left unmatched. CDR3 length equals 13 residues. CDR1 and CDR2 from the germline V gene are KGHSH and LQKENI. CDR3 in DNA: TGTGCCAGCTCACCACCAGGGGGCGACGAGCAGTACTTC. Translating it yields CASSPPGGDEQYF.

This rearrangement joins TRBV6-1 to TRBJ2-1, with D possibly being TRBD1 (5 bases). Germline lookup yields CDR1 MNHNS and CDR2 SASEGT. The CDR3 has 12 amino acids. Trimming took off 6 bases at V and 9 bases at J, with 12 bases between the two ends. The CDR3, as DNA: TGTGCCAGCAGACCAGGGTCGTCTGAGCAGTTCTTC. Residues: CASRPGSSEQFF.

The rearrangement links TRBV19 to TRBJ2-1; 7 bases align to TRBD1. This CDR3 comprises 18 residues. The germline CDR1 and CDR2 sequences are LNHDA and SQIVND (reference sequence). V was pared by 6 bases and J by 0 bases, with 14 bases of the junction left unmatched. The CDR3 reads CASRQFPGQRSSYNEQFF. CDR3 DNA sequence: TGTGCCAGTAGGCAATTTCCGGGACAGCGGAGCTCCTACAATGAGCAGTTCTTC.